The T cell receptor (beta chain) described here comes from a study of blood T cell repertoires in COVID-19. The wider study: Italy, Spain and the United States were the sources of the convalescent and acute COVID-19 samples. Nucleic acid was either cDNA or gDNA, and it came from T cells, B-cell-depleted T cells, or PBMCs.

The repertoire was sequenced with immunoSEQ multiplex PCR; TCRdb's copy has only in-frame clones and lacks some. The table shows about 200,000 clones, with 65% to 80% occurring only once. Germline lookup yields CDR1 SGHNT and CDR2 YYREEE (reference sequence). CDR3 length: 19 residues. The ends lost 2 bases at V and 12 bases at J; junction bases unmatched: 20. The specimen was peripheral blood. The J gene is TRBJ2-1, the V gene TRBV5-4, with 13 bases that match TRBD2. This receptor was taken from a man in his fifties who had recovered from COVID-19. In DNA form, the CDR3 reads TGTGCCAGCAGCTTCGTCCCTGCCTCCGGGACTAGCGGGAAAAGGGCGCAGTTCTTC. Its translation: CASSFVPASGTSGKRAQFF.